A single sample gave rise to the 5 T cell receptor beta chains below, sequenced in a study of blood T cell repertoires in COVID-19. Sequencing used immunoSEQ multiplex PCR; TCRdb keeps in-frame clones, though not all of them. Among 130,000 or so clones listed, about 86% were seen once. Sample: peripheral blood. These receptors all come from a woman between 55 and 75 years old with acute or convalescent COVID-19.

In nucleotides, the CDR3 is TGCGCCAGCAGGCCGACTACAGGGGTAAACACTGAAGCTTTCTTT. Translated: CASRPTTGVNTEAFF. The chain carries TRBV5-1 and TRBJ1-1; 7 positions match TRBD1. The J segment lost 2 bases and the V segment lost 5 bases, leaving 9 bases of the junction unmatched. The CDR3 runs to 15 residues. Germline V gives CDR1 SGHRS, CDR2 YFSETQ.

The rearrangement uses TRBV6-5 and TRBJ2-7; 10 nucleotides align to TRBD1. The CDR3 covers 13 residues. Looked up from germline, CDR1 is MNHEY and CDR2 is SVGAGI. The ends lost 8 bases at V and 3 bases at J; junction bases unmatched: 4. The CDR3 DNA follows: TGTGCCAGCGGAGGACAGGGGGACTACGAGCAGTACTTC. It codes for CASGGQGDYEQYF.

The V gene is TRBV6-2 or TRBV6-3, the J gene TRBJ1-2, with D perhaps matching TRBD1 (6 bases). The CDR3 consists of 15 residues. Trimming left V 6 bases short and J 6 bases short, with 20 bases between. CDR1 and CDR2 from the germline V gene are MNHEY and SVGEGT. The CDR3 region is CASSPPLDSLNGYTF. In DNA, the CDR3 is TGTGCCAGCAGCCCCCCCCTGGACAGTCTTAATGGCTACACCTTC.

The CDR3 protein is CASSSGTSGGGSYNEQFF. As DNA, the CDR3 is TGTGCCAGCAGCTCCGGGACTAGCGGCGGAGGGTCCTACAATGAGCAGTTCTTC. The chain has TRBV28 and TRBJ2-1, with 11 nucleotides matching TRBD2. J gave up 1 base and V 6 bases, and 11 bases lay outside the gene matches. Looked up from germline, CDR1 is MDHEN and CDR2 is SYDVKM. This CDR3 region has 18 residues.

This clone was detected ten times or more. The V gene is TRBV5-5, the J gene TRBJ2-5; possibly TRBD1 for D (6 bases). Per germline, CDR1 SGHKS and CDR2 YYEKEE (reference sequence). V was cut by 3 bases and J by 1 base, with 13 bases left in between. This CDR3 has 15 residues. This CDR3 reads CASSWPQGSQETQYF. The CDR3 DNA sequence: TGTGCCAGCAGCTGGCCACAGGGATCCCAAGAGACCCAGTACTTC.